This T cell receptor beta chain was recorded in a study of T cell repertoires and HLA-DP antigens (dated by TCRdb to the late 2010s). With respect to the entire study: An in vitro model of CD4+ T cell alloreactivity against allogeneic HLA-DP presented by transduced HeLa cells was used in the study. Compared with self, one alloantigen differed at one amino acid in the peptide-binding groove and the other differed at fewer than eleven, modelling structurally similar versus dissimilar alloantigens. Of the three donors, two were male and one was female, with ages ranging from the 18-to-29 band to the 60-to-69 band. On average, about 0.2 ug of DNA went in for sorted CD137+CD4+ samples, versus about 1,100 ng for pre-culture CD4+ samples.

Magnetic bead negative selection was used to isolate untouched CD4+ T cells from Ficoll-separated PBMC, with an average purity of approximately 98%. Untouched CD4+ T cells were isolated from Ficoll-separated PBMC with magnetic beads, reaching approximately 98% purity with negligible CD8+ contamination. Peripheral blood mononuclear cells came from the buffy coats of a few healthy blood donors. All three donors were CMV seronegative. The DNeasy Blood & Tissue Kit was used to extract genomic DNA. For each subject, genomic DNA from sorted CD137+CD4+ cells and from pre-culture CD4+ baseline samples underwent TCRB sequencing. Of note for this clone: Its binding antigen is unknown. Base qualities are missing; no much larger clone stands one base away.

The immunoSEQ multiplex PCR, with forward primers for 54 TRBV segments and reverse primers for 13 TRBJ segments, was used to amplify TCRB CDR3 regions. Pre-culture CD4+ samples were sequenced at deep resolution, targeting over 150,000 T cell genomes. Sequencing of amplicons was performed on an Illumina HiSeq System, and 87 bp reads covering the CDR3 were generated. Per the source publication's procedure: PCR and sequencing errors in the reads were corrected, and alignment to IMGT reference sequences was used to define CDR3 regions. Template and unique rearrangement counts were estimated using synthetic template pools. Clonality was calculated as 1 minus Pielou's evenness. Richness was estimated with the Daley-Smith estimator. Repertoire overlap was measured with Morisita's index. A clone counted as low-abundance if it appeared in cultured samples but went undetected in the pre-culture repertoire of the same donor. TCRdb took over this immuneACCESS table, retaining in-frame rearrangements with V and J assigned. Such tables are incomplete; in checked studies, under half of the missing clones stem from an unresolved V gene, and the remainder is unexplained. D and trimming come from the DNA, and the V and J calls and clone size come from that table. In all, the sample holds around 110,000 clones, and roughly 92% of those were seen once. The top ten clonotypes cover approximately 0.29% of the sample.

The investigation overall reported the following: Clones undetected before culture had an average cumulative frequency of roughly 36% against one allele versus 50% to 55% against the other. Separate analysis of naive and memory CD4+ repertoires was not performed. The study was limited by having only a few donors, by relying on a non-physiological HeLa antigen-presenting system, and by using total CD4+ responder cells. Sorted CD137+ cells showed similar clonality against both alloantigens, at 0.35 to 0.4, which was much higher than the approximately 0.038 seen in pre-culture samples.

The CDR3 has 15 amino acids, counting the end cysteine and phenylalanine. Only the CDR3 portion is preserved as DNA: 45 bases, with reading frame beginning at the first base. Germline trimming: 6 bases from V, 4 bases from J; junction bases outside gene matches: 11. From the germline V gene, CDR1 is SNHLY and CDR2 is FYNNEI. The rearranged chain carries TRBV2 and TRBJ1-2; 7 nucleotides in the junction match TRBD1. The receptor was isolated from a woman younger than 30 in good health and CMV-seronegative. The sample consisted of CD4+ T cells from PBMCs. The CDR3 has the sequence CASRVGQEPFYGYTF. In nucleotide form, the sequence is TGTGCCAGCAGGGTCGGACAGGAACCCTTCTATGGCTACACCTTC.